This T cell receptor beta chain was sequenced in a study of post-analysis software for immune sequencing data. Sequencing libraries made from TCR beta cDNA carried unique molecular identifiers. When 1 to 10 million T cells were used, they gave hundreds of thousands of cDNA molecules. TCRdb analysed the PCR reads with MiXCR anew, one entry per CDR3 protein. The sample records about 770,000 distinct CDR3 sequences, around 42% being singletons. Study-level results: Strong co-clustering by F measure linked samples that shared a preparation batch. The five TRBV segments detected at higher frequency in patients than in controls included TRBV5-6, TRBV5-1 and TRBV20-1. Controls significantly exceeded multiple sclerosis patients in normalized Chao1 diversity.

The germline CDR1 and CDR2 sequences are DFQATT and SNEGSKA (reference sequence). Germline trimming cut 3 bases from V and 5 bases from J; bases unmatched to any gene: 7. The CDR3 contains 14 residues. Concerning this clonotype itself: Its antigen remains unidentified.

The rearrangement joins TRBV20-1 to TRBJ2-1; TRBD2 matches at 7 bases. The clonotype comes from a girl between 10 and 17 years old with multiple sclerosis. Sequenced: blood. The CDR3 reads CSARILAPNNEQFF. The CDR3 nucleotides are TGCAGTGCTAGGATACTAGCGCCTAACAATGAGCAGTTCTTC.